The source of this T cell receptor beta chain is a study of tumor-infiltrating lymphocytes in localized non-small cell lung cancer. About the study: Resected tumor was paired with non-adjacent uninvolved lung from the same patient.

Only in-frame clones appear in the TCRdb table, and some are missing; sequencing was by immunoSEQ multiplex PCR. The sample comprises 15,000 to 16,000 clones, 69% of which are singletons, and approximately 6% rests with the top ten. A word on this clone: The antigen remains undetermined.

This CDR3 comprises 14 residues. Germline-derived CDR1 and CDR2 are SQVTM and ANQGSEA. The V end was cut by 3 bases, the J end by 4 bases, with 10 bases between. General study points: Not all patients were TCR sequenced, owing to tissue quantity. IM1 and IM2 tumors showed no difference in T-cell fraction. TCRbeta sequencing showed higher T cell infiltration in tumors than uninvolved lung.

Sequences were obtained from lung tumor tissue. This chain uses TRBV29-1 with TRBJ2-6; no clear D gene. The clonotype comes from a human donor with non-small cell lung cancer. The CDR3 spells CSVDATPGANVLTF. The DNA of the CDR3 is TGCAGCGTTGACGCTACCCCCGGGGCCAACGTCCTGACTTTC.